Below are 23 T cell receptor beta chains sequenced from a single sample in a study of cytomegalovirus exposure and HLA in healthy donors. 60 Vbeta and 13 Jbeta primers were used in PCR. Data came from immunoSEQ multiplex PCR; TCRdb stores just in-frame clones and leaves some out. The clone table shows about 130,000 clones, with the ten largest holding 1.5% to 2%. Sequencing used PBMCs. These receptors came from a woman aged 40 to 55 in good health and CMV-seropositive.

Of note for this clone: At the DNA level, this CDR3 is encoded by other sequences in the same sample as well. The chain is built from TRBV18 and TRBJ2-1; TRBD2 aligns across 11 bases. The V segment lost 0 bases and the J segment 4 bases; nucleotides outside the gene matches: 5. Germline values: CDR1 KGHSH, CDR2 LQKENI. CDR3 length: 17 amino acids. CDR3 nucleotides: TGTGCCAGCTCACCACCACAAGGGACTAGCGGATACAATGAGCAGTTCTTC. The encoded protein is CASSPPQGTSGYNEQFF.

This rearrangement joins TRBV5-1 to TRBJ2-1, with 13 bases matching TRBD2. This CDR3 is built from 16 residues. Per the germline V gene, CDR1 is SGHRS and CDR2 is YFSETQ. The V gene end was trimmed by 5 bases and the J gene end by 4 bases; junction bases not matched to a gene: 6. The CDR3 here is CASSEGLAGRYNEQFF. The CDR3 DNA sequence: TGCGCCAGCAGTGAGGGACTAGCGGGAAGATACAATGAGCAGTTCTTC. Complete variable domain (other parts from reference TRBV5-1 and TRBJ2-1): KAGVTQTPRYLIKTRGQQVTLSCSPISGHRSVSWYQQTPGQGLQFLFEYFSETQRNKGNFPGRFSGRQFSNSRSEMNVSTLELGDSALYLCASSEGLAGRYNEQFFGPGTRLTVL.

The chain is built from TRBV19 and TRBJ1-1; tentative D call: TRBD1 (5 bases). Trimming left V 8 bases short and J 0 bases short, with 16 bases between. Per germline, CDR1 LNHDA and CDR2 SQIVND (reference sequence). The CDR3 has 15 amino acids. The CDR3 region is CASRTGGGMNTEAFF. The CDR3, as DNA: TGTGCCAGTCGAACTGGGGGGGGGATGAACACTGAAGCTTTCTTT.

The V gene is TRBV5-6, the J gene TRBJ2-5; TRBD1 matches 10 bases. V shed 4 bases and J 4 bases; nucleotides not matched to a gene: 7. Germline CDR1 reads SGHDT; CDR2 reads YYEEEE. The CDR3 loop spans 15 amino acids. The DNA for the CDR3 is TGTGCCAGCAGCAGACCGACAGGGGGCACAGAGACCCAGTACTTC. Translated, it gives CASSRPTGGTETQYF.

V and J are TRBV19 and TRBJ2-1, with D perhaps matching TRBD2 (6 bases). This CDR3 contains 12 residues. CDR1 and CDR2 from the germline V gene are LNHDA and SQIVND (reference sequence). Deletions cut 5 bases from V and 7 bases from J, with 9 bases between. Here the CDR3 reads CASSARENEQFF. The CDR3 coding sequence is TGTGCCAGTAGTGCCCGGGAGAATGAGCAGTTCTTC.

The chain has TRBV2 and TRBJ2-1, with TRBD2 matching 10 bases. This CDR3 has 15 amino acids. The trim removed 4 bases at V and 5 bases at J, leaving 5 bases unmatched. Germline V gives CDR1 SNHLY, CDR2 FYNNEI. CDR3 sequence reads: CASSVGLASDNEQFF. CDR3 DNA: TGTGCCAGCAGTGTGGGACTAGCGAGCGACAATGAGCAGTTCTTC. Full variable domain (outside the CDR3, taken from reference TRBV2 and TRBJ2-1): EPEVTQTPSHQVTQMGQEVILRCVPISNHLYFYWYRQILGQKVEFLVSFYNNEISEKSEIFDDQFSVERPDGSNFTLKIRSTKLEDSAMYFCASSVGLASDNEQFFGPGTRLTVL.

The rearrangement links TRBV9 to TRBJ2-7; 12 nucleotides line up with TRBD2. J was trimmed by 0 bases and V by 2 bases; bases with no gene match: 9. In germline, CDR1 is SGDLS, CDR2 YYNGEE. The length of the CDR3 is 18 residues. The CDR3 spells CASSVGLAGPLSSYEQYF. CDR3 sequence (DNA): TGTGCCAGCAGCGTGGGACTAGCGGGCCCCCTAAGCTCCTACGAGCAGTACTTC.

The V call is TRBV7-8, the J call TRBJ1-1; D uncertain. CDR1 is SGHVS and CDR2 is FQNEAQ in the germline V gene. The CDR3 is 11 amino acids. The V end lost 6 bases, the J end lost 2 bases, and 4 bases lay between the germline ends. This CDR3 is CASRSNTEAFF. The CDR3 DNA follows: TGTGCCAGCAGGTCTAACACTGAAGCTTTCTTT.

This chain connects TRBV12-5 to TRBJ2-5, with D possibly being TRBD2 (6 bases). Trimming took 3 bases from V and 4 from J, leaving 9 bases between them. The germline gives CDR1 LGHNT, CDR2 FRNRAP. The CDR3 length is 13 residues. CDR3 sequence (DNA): TGTGCTAGTGGTTTAAGACTAGGAGAGACCCAGTACTTC. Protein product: CASGLRLGETQYF. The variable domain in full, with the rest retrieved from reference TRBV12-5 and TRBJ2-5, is DARVTQTPRHKVTEMGQEVTMRCQPILGHNTVFWYRQTMMQGLELLAYFRNRAPLDDSGMPKDRFSAEMPDATLATLKIQPSEPRDSAVYFCASGLRLGETQYFGPGTRLLVL.

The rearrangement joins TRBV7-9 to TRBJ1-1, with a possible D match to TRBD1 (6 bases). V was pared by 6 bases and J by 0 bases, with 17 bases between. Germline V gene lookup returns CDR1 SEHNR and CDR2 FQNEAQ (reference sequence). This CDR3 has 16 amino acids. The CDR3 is CASRPNTGGLNTEAFF. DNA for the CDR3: TGTGCCAGCAGACCGAATACTGGGGGCTTGAACACTGAAGCTTTCTTT.

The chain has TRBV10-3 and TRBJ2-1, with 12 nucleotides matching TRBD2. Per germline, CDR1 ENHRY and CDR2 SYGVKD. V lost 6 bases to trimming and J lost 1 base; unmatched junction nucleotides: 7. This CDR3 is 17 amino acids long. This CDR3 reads CAIRGLAGQGSYNEQFF. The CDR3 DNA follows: TGTGCCATCAGGGGACTAGCGGGCCAGGGGTCCTACAATGAGCAGTTCTTC.

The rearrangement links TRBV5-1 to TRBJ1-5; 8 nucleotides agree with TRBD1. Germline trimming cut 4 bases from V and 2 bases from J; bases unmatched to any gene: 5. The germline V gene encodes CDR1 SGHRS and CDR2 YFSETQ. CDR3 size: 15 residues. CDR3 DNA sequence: TGCGCCAGCAGCCCCACGGGACAGGGCAATCAGCCCCAGCATTTT. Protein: CASSPTGQGNQPQHF. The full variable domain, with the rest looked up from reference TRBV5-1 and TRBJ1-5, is KAGVTQTPRYLIKTRGQQVTLSCSPISGHRSVSWYQQTPGQGLQFLFEYFSETQRNKGNFPGRFSGRQFSNSRSEMNVSTLELGDSALYLCASSPTGQGNQPQHFGDGTRLSIL.

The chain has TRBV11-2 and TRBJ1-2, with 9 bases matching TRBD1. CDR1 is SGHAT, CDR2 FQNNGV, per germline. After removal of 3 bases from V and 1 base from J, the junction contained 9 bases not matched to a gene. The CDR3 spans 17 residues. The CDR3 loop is CASSFGTGTGNNYGYTF. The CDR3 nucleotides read TGTGCCAGCAGCTTTGGTACGGGGACAGGGAATAACTATGGCTACACCTTC.

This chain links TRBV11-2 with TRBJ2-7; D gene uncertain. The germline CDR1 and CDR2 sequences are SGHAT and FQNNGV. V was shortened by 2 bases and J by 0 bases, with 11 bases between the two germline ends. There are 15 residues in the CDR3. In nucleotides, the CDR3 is TGTGCCAGCAGCTTAATCGAGACAAACTCCTACGAGCAGTACTTC. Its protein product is CASSLIETNSYEQYF.

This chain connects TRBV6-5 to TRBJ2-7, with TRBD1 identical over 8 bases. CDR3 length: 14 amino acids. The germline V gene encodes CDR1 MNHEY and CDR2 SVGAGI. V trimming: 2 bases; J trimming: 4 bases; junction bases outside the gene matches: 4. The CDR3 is CASSYRTGNYEQYF. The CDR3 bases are TGTGCCAGCAGTTACAGGACAGGGAATTACGAGCAGTACTTC.

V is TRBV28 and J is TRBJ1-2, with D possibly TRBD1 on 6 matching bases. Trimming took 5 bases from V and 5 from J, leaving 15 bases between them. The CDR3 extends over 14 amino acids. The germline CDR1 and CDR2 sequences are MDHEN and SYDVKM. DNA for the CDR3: TGTGCCAGCAGTCTCGGACAGCCCAGTTATGGCTACACCTTC. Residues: CASSLGQPSYGYTF.

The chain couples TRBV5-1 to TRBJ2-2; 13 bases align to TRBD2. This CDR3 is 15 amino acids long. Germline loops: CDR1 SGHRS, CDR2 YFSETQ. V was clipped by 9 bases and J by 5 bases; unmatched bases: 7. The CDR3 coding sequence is TGCGCCACCTCGGGACTAGCGGGAAAGACCGGGGAGCTGTTTTTT. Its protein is CATSGLAGKTGELFF.

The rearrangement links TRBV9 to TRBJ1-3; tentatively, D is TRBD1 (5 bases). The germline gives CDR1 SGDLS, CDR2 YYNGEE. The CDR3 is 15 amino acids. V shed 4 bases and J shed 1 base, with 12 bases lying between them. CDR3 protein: CASSPDRLSGNTIYF. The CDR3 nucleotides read TGTGCCAGCAGCCCCGACAGACTTTCTGGAAACACCATATATTTT.

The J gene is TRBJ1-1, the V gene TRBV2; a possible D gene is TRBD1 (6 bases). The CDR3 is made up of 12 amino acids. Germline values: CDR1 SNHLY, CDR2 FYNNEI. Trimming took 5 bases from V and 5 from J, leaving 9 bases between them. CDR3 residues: CASSYRDTEAFF. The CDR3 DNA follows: TGTGCCAGCAGTTACAGGGATACTGAAGCTTTCTTT.

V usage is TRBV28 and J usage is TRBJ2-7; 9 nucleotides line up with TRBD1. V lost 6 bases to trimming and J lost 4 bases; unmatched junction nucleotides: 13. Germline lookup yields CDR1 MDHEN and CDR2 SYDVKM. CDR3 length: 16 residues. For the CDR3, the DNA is TGTGCCAGCAGATTTCTGTCCGGGACAGGGTTGTACGAGCAGTACTTC. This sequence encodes CASRFLSGTGLYEQYF.

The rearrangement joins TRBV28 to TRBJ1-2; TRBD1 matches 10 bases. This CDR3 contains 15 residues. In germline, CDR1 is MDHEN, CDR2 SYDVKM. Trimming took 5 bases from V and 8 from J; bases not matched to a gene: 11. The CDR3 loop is CASSATGGPYDGYTF. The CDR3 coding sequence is TGTGCCAGCAGTGCGACAGGGGGCCCTTATGACGGCTACACCTTC.

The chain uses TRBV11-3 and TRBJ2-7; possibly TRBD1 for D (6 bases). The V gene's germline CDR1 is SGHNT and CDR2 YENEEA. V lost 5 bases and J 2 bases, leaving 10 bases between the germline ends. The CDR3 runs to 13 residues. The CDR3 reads CASSPGVAYEQYF. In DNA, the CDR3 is TGTGCCAGCAGCCCAGGGGTGGCCTACGAGCAGTACTTC.

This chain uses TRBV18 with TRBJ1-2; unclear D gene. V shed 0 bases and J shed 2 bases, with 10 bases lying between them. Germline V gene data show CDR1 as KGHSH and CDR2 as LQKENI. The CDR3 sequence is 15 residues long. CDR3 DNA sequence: TGTGCCAGCTCACCACCGTGGCCGGAGAACTATGGCTACACCTTC. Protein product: CASSPPWPENYGYTF. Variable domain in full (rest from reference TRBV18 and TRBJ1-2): NAGVMQNPRHLVRRRGQEARLRCSPMKGHSHVYWYRQLPEEGLKFMVYLQKENIIDESGMPKERFSAEFPKEGPSILRIQQVVRGDSAAYFCASSPPWPENYGYTFGSGTRLTVV.